This TCR beta chain was observed in a study of breast tumors, draining lymph nodes, adjacent tissues. The lymph nodes were axillary draining lymph nodes from breast cancer patients. Whole-study results and caveats: Luminal-like breast cancer showed significantly higher tumor–nontumor repertoire similarity than basal-like. Tumor repertoires ranked between lymph nodes and nontumor tissue in diversity, with V and J gene preferences. The lymph node origin of tumor T cells was framed as consistent with a hypothesis, not demonstrated.

The CDR3 length is 20 residues. Germline CDR1 is LGHNA and CDR2 is YNFKEQ. V lost 1 base to trimming and J lost 0 bases; unmatched junction nucleotides: 12. In this sample, this clonotype turned up a few times. Antigen unknown. TCRdb itself ran the multiplex PCR reads through MiXCR, one entry per CDR3 protein. The table records around 300,000 distinct CDR3 sequences, around 31% of them present only once. The source material was axillary lymph node tissue. The chain combines TRBV4-2 with TRBJ2-1, with TRBD2 matching 10 bases. The source of this sequence is a female donor with breast cancer. Some clones in this sample may be carry-over from other donors' samples. CDR3 residues: CASSQVSAGGHQSSYNEQFF. As DNA, the CDR3 is TGTGCCAGCAGCCAAGTATCAGCGGGAGGGCACCAGAGCTCCTACAATGAGCAGTTCTTC.